This record covers a single T cell receptor (beta chain). Its antigen is unknown. The data were taken from a study of CD8 T cells in ankylosing spondylitis. Study results and caveats: A CD8+ phenotype characterized the disease-linked clones, which were relatively rare in peripheral blood.

TCRdb reprocessed the 5' RACE reads via MiXCR and lists one record per CDR3 protein. The table includes just under 350,000 distinct CDR3 sequences, approximately 15% detected once. Germline values: CDR1 SEHNR, CDR2 FQNEAQ (reference sequence). Trimming stripped 8 bases from V and 2 bases from J, with 17 bases between. The CDR3 runs 15 residues. The sequencing input was blood, either unsorted or a sorted T cell fraction (not recorded which). The chain recombines TRBV7-9 with TRBJ2-3; possibly TRBD1 or TRBD2 for D (5 bases each). The receptor comes from a male donor with ankylosing spondylitis or in good health (not recorded which). The CDR3 protein is CASAPVRGITDTQYF. The DNA of the CDR3 is TGTGCCAGCGCCCCAGTGAGGGGAATCACAGATACGCAGTATTTT.